This TCR beta chain emerged from a study of blood T cell repertoires in COVID-19. Study-level background: Material from acute and convalescent COVID-19 was sourced from the United States, Italy and Spain. Nucleic acid was either cDNA or gDNA, and it came from T cells, B-cell-depleted T cells, or PBMCs.

V was shortened by 2 bases and J by 2 bases, with 7 bases between the two germline ends. Germline V CDR1 and CDR2: GTSNPN, SVGIG (reference sequence). There are 12 residues in the CDR3. Per the study methods: By means of reference gene primer amplification, nucleated cell counts were estimated. The protocol was immunoSEQ multiplex PCR, while the TCRdb copy is restricted to in-frame clones and leaves out a portion. The V and J calls and clone size are taken from that table; D and trimming were inferred from the DNA. The profile shows around 58,000 clones, roughly 90% of them singletons. The clonotype comes from a man aged 55 to 69 with active COVID-19. Specimen: peripheral blood. The chain has TRBV30 and TRBJ2-7; the D is unclear. CDR3 sequence (DNA): TGTGCCTGGAGTACAGCTACCTACGAGCAGTACTTC. Translation: CAWSTATYEQYF.